These T cell receptor beta chains were read from a single sample in a study of cytomegalovirus exposure and HLA in healthy donors. Measured with immunoSEQ multiplex PCR; TCRdb has only the in-frame clones, and not every one. The data hold 150,000 to 200,000 clones, with roughly 80% observed a single time. The sequenced material came from PBMCs. These receptors originate from a woman younger than 30 in good health and CMV-seronegative. The CDR3 runs from the conserved cysteine through the conserved F or W. A D gene is named only where the DNA matches it firmly. Some rows have no size entry. The others give once, few or many, or a class for an expanded clone.

TRBJ2-1 | . | TRBV11-3 | . | TGTGCCAGCAGCTTAGATGGTTTGGGCAGGGGCCATGAGCAGTTCTTC | CASSLDGLGRGHEQFF
TRBJ2-3 | once | TRBV28 | TRBD2 | TGTGCCAGCAGTTTACCCCAGCGGGAGATGTCAGATACGCAGTATTTT | CASSLPQREMSDTQYF
TRBJ2-5 | . | TRBV25-1 | . | TGTGCCAGCAGTGAACCGACTACCCAAGAGACCCAGTACTTC | CASSEPTTQETQYF
TRBJ2-6 | . | TRBV7-2 | . | TGTGCCAGCAGCGTGGACAGCGCGGGGGCCAACGTCCTGACTTTC | CASSVDSAGANVLTF
TRBJ1-1 | few | TRBV27 | TRBD1 | TGTGCCCACGGGACAGGTCAGGGCGAGGACACTGAAGCTTTCTTT | CAHGTGQGEDTEAFF
TRBJ2-1 | once | TRBV27 | TRBD1 | TGTGCCAGCAGTTTCAAGGAATTAGACAGGGGCGAGCAGTTCTTC | CASSFKELDRGEQFF
TRBJ2-3 | once | TRBV6-5 | TRBD1 | TGTGCCAGCAGCGAACAGGGGAGCACAGATACGCAGTATTTT | CASSEQGSTDTQYF
TRBJ1-1 | few | TRBV19 | TRBD1 | TGTGCCAGTAGAAGGGACAGGAGGAACACTGAAGCTTTCTTT | CASRRDRRNTEAFF
TRBJ2-3 | . | TRBV27 | . | TGTGCCAGTTCTGGCGGTGCCAGCACAGATACGCAGTATTTT | CASSGGASTDTQYF
TRBJ1-3 | . | TRBV9 | . | TGTGCCAGCAGCGCGGAGGGGACGTCGGGAAACACCATATATTTT | CASSAEGTSGNTIYF
TRBJ1-3 | few | TRBV5-1 | TRBD1 | TGCGCCAGCAGCTTGGCCGGGACAGGGGGAAACACCATATATTTT | CASSLAGTGGNTIYF
TRBJ1-1 | once | TRBV6-1 | . | TGTGCCAGCAGTGAACGGGGGGCAGACACTGAAGCTTTCTTT | CASSERGADTEAFF
TRBJ2-1 | . | TRBV27 | TRBD2 | TGTGCCAGCAGTCTCCAGCGGGAGTTGTGGAATGAGCAGTTCTTC | CASSLQRELWNEQFF
TRBJ2-1 | . | TRBV7-8 | . | TGTGCCAGCAGCTTAGCGAGCCAGGGGTTGCGGGAGCGGGTCTACAATGAGCAGTTCTTC | CASSLASQGLRERVYNEQFF
TRBJ2-1 | . | TRBV6-4 | TRBD2 | TGTGCCAGCAGTGAGGATGGCGGGAGGTTTTACAATGAGCAGTTCTTC | CASSEDGGRFYNEQFF
TRBJ2-3 | once | TRBV7-9 | TRBD2 | TGTGCCAGCAGCTTACTAGCAGCGGGGGCGGATACGCAGTATTTT | CASSLLAAGADTQYF
TRBJ1-3 | . | TRBV10-1 | TRBD1 | TGCGCCAGAAAACCAGGCCAGGGGGCGTTCTTTTCTGGAAACACCATATATTTT | CARKPGQGAFFSGNTIYF
TRBJ1-5 | . | TRBV7-2 | . | TGTGCCAGCAGCTTAGCGGGACTGAGCAATCAGCCCCAGCATTTT | CASSLAGLSNQPQHF
TRBJ1-5 | once | TRBV28 | . | TGTGCCAGCAGTTTGAGGGATAGCAATCAGCCCCAGCATTTT | CASSLRDSNQPQHF
TRBJ2-7 | . | TRBV11-2 | . | TGTGCCAGCAGCCCTCTCACAGGCTCCTACGAGCAGTACTTC | CASSPLTGSYEQYF
TRBJ1-1 | . | TRBV10-3 | TRBD1 | TGTGCCATCAGTGAGCGAGGGGGCGCAAGCACTGAAGCTTTCTTT | CAISERGGASTEAFF
TRBJ1-2 | . | TRBV11-2 | . | TGTGCCAGCAGCCCCTCCGGGGGAGGCTACACCTTC | CASSPSGGGYTF
TRBJ2-5 | . | TRBV6-5 | . | TGTGCCAGTGAACAGCTTCAAGAGACCCAGTACTTC | CASEQLQETQYF
TRBJ2-3 | . | TRBV27 | TRBD2 | TGTGCCAGCAGTTCCTTAGCGGGATTGAGCACAGATACGCAGTATTTT | CASSSLAGLSTDTQYF
TRBJ2-4 | once | TRBV7-2 | . | TGTGCCAGCACCTTAGTTAGGGGGGCCAAAAACATTCAGTACTTC | CASTLVRGAKNIQYF
TRBJ1-4 | . | TRBV10-1 | TRBD1 | TGCGCCAGCAGTGGCGCCGGGACAGGGGCAACTAATGAAAAACTGTTTTTT | CASSGAGTGATNEKLFF
TRBJ2-2 | . | TRBV5-6 | . | TGTGCCAGCAGCCCACTCGACAGAATGGGCACCGGGGAGCTGTTTTTT | CASSPLDRMGTGELFF
TRBJ1-2 | . | TRBV25-1 | TRBD1 | TGTGCCAGCAGTGTCAGGGACAGGGGGGCGGTTGGCTACACCTTC | CASSVRDRGAVGYTF
TRBJ2-1 | . | TRBV11-3 | . | TGTGCCAGCAGCTTCGGACAGTACAATGAGCAGTTCTTC | CASSFGQYNEQFF
TRBJ2-7 | . | TRBV28 | . | TGTGCCAGCAGCGCGGTGAAGGGGTGGTACGAGCAGTACTTC | CASSAVKGWYEQYF
TRBJ2-7 | . | TRBV19 | . | TGTGCCAGTAGTATGGCAGCGAAGAGCTCCTACGAGCAGTACTTC | CASSMAAKSSYEQYF
TRBJ1-2 | . | TRBV30 | . | TGTGCCTGGAGTGTACAGACACTGCTTAGCTATGGCTACACCTTC | CAWSVQTLLSYGYTF
TRBJ2-2 | . | TRBV11-3 | . | TGTGCCAGCAGCCAAGATTGGTCTAGCAGATACACCGGGGAGCTGTTTTTT | CASSQDWSSRYTGELFF
TRBJ2-1 | . | TRBV14 | TRBD2 | TGTGCCAGCAGCCAAGCTAGACCACGTAGCGGGAGAGCCAGCGAGCAGTTCTTC | CASSQARPRSGRASEQFF
TRBJ1-6 | . | TRBV6-1 | . | TGTGCCAGCAGTGAAGCGCGGTTGCGGCCGGGGTTGCATTCACCCCTCCACTTT | CASSEARLRPGLHSPLHF
TRBJ2-1 | . | TRBV28 | TRBD2 | TGTGCCAGCAGTCCGGGGACTAGCGGGAGTTACCTAACCTACAATGAGCAGTTCTTC | CASSPGTSGSYLTYNEQFF